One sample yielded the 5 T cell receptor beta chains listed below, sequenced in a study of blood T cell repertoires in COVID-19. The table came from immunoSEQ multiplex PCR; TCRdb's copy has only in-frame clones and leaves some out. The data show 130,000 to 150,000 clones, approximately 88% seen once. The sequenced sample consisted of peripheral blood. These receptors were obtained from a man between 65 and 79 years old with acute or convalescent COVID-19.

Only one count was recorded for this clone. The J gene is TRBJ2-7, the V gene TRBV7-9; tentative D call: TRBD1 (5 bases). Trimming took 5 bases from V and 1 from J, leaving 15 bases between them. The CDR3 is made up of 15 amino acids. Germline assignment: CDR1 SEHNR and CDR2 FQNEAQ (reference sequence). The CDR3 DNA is TGTGCCAGCAGCCTAGATCCAGGGTTGTCCTACGAGCAGTACTTC. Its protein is CASSLDPGLSYEQYF.

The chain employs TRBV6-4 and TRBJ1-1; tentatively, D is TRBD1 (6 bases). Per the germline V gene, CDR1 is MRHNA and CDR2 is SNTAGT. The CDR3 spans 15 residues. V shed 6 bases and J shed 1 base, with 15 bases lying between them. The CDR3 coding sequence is TGTGCCAGCAGGGCTCAGGGGTTAGGGAACACTGAAGCTTTCTTT. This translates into CASRAQGLGNTEAFF.

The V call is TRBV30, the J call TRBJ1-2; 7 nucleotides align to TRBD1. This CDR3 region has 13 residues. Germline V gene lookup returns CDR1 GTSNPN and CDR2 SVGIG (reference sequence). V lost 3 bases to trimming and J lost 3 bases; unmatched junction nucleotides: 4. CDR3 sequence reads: CAWSRQGYYGYTF. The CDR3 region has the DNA TGTGCCTGGAGCCGACAGGGATACTATGGCTACACCTTC.

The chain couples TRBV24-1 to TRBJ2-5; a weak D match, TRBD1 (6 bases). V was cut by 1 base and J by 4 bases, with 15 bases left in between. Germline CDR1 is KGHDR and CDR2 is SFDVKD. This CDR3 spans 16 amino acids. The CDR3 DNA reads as TGTGCCACCAGTGATTTCAAAAAAGGACAGACAGAGACCCAGTACTTC. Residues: CATSDFKKGQTETQYF.

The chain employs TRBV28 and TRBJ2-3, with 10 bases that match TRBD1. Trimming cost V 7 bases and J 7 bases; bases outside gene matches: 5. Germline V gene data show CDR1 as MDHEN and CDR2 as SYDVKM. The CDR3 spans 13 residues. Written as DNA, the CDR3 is TGTGCCAGCACAGGACAGGGGGAGTATACGCAGTATTTT. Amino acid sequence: CASTGQGEYTQYF.